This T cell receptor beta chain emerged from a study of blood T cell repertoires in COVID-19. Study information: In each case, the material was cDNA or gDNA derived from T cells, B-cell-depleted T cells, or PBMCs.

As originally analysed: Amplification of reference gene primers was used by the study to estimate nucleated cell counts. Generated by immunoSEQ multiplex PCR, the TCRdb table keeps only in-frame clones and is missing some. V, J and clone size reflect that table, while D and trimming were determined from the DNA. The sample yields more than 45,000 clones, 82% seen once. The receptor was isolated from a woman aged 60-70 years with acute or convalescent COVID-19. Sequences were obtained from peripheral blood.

CDR3 bases: TGTGCCTGGAGTGCGGACTCGACAGGGGGGACCTACGAGCAGTACTTC. Encoded protein: CAWSADSTGGTYEQYF. The chain has TRBV30 and TRBJ2-7, with TRBD1 identical over 9 bases. This CDR3 has 16 residues. After removal of 1 base from V and 2 bases from J, the junction contained 9 bases not matched to a gene. The germline gives CDR1 GTSNPN, CDR2 SVGIG (reference sequence).